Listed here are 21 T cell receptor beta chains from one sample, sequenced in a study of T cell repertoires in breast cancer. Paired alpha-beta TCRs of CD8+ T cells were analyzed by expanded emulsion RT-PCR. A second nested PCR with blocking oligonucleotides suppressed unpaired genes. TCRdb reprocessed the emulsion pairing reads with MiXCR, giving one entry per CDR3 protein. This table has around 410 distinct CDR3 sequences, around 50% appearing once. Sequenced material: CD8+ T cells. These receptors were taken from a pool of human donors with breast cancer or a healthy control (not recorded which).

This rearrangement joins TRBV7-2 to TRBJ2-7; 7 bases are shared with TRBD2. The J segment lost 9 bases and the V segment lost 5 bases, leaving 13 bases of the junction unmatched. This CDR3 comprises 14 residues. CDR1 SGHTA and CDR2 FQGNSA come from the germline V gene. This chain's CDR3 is CASSQAVDGRRQYF. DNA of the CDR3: TGTGCCAGCAGCCAAGCTGTCGACGGGAGGAGGCAGTACTTC.

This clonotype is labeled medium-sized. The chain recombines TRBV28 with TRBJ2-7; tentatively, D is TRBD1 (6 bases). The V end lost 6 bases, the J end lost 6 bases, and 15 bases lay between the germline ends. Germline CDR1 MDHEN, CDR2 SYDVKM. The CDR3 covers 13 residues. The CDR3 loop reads CASSPDRLGEQYF. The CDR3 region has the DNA TGTGCCAGCAGCCCAGACAGGTTGGGCGAGCAGTACTTC.

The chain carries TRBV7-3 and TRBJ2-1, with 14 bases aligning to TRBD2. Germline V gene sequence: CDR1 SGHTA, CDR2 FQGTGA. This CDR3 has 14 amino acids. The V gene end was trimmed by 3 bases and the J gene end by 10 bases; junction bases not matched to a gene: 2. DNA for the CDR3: TGTGCCAGCAGCTTCGGGACTAGCGGGGGAGAGCAGTTCTTC. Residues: CASSFGTSGGEQFF.

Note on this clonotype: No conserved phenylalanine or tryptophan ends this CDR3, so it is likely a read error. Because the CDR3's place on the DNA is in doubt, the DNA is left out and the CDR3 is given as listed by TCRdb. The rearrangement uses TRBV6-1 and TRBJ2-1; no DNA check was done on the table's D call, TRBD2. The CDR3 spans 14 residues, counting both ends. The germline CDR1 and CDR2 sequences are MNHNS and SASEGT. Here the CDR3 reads CASNGRAINNEQCG.

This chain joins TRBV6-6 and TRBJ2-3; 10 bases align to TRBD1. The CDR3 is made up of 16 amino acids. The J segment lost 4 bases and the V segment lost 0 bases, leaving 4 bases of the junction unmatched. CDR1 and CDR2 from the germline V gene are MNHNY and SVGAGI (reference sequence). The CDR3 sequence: CASSYSGQGYADTQYF. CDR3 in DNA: TGTGCCAGCAGTTACTCGGGACAGGGGTACGCAGATACGCAGTATTTT.

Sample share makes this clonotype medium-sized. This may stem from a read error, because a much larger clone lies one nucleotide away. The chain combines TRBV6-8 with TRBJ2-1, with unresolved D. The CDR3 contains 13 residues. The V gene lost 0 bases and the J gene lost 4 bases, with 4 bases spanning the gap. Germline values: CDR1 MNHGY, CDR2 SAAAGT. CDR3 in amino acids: CASSYSEYNEQFF. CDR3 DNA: TGTGCCAGCAGTTACTCAGAGTACAATGAGCAGTTCTTC.

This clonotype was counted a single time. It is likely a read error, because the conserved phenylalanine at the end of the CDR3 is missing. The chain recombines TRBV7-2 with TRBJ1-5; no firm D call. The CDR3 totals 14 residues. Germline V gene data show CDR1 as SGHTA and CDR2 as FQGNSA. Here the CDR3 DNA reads TGTGCCGGCAGCCAACAGTGCAGCAATCAGCCCCAGCATTTA. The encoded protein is CAGSQQCSNQPQHL.

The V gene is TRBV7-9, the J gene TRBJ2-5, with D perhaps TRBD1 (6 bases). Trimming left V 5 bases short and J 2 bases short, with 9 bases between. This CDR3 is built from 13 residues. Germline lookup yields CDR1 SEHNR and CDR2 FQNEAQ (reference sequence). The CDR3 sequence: CASSPGQQETQYF. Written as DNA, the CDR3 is TGTGCCAGCAGCCCAGGACAGCAAGAGACCCAGTACTTC.

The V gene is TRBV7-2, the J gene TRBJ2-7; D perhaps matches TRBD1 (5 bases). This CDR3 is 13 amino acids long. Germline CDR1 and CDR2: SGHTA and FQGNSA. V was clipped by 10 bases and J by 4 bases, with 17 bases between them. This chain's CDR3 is CANNPRPGYEQYF. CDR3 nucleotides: TGTGCCAACAACCCCCGGCCAGGGTACGAGCAGTACTTC.

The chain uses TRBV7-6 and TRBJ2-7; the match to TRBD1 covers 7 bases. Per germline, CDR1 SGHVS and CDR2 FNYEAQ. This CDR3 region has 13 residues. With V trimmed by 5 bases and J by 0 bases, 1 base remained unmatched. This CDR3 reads CASSRDSSYEQYF. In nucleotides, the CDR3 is TGTGCCAGCAGCAGGGACAGCTCCTACGAGCAGTACTTC. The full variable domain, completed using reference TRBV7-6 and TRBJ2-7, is GAGVSQSPRYKVTKRGQDVALRCDPISGHVSLYWYRQALGQGPEFLTYFNYEAQQDKSGLPNDRFSAERPEGSISTLTIQRTEQRDSAMYRCASSRDSSYEQYFGPGTRLTVT.

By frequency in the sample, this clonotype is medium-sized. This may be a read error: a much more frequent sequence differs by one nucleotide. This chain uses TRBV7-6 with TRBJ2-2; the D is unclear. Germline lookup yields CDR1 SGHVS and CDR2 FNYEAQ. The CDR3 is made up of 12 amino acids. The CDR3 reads CAGSLKIGELFF. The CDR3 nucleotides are TGTGCCGGCAGCTTAAAGATCGGGGAGCTGTTTTTT.

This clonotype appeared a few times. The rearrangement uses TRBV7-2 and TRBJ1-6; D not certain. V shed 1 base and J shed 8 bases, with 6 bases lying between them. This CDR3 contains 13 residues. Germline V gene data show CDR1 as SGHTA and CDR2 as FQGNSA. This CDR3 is CASSLEVYSPLHF. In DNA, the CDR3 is TGTGCCAGCAGCTTAGAGGTATATTCACCCCTCCACTTT.

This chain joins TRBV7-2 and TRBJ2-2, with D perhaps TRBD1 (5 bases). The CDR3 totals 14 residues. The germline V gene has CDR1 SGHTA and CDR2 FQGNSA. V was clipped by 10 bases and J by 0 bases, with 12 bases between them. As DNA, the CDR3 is TGTGCCACCATGACAGCGACGAACACCGGGGAGCTGTTTTTT. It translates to CATMTATNTGELFF. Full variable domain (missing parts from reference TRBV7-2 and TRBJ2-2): GAGVSQSPSNKVTEKGKDVELRCDPISGHTALYWYRQSLGQGLEFLIYFQGNSAPDKSGLPSDRFSAERTGGSVSTLTIQRTQQEDSAVYLCATMTATNTGELFFGEGSRLTVL.

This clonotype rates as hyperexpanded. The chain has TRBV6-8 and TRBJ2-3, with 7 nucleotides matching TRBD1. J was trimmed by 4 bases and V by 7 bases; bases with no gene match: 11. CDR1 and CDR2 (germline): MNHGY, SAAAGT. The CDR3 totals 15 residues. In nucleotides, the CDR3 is TGTGCCAGCACCAAAGGGCGACAGGGTTCAGATACGCAGTATTTT. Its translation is CASTKGRQGSDTQYF.

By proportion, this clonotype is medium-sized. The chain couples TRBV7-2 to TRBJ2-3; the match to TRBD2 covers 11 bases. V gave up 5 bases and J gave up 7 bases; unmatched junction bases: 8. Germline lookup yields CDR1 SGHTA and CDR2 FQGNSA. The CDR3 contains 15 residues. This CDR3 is CASSRIAGGINTQYF. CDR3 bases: TGTGCCAGCAGCCGCATAGCGGGGGGGATAAATACGCAGTATTTT.

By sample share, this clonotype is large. CDR3 in DNA: TGTGCCAGCAGCCGGGGGCAGGGAATTTCCTACGAGCAGTACTTC. Amino acid sequence: CASSRGQGISYEQYF. This rearrangement joins TRBV7-2 to TRBJ2-7, with D perhaps being TRBD1 or TRBD2 (6 bases each). Germline V gives CDR1 SGHTA, CDR2 FQGNSA. V lost 5 bases to trimming and J lost 1 base, with 15 bases between them. The CDR3 spans 15 residues.

CDR3 sequence (DNA): TGTGCCAGCAGTTACCCTGGAGGTGGCACCGGGGAGCTGTTTTTT. Translated, it gives CASSYPGGGTGELFF. The chain joins TRBV6-8 to TRBJ2-2, with D maybe TRBD2 (5 bases). Deletions cut 2 bases from V and 4 bases from J, with 11 bases between. From germline, CDR1 is MNHGY and CDR2 SAAAGT. The CDR3 length is 15 residues.

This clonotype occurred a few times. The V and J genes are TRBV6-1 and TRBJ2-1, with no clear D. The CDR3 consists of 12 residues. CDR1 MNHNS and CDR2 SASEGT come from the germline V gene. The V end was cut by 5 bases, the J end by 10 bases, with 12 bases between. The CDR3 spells CASSSLGNEQFF. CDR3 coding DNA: TGTGCCAGCAGTTCCCTGGGGAACGAGCAGTTCTTC.

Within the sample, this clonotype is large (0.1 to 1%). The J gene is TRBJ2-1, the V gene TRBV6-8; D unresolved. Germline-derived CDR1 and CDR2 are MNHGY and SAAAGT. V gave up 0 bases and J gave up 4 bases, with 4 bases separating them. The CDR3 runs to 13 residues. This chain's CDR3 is CASSYSDYNEQFF. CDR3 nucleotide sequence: TGTGCCAGCAGTTACTCAGATTACAATGAGCAGTTCTTC.

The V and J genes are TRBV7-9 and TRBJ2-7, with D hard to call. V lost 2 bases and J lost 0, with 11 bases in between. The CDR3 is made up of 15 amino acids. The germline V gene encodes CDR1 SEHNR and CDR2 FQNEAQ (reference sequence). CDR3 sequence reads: CASSLRWGSSYEQYF. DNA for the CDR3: TGTGCCAGCAGCTTACGGTGGGGAAGCTCCTACGAGCAGTACTTC.

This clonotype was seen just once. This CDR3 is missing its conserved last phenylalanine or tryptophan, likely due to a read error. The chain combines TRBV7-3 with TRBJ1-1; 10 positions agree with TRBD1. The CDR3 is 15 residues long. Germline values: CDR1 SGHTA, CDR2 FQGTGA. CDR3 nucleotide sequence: TGTGCCGGCAGCTTGACAGGGGGCACGAACACTGAAGCTTTCCTT. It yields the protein CAGSLTGGTNTEAFL.